Each of the 2 T cell receptor beta chains below was sequenced from the same sample in a study of beta chain features in type 1 diabetes. Notes on the study in general: Type 1 diabetes patients had moderately but significantly shorter TCRB CDR3s in all four CD4+ subsets.

What these receptors recognize is not known. As every portion of the isolated RNA was reverse transcribed, the sequencing read expressed TCRB transcripts. Only in-frame clones appear in the TCRdb table, and some are missing; sequencing was by immunoSEQ multiplex PCR. Of 150,000 to 170,000 clones in the sample, 10% are singletons; the top ten hold around 0.5%. The sequenced sample consisted of central memory CD4+ T cells from blood. The receptors stem from a man younger than 45 with type 1 diabetes.

The CDR3 here is CAISESSGGTLTGELFF. The CDR3 DNA sequence: TGTGCCATCAGTGAGTCTAGTGGCGGGACCTTGACCGGGGAGCTGTTTTTT. The chain couples TRBV10-3 to TRBJ2-2, with TRBD2 as a possible D gene (6 bases). CDR1 ENHRY and CDR2 SYGVKD come from the germline V gene. CDR3 length: 17 amino acids. The ends were cut back, 0 bases at V and 5 bases at J, with 16 bases in the middle.

A word on this clone: One end of the junction does not line up with germline, which may come from a read error. The J gene is TRBJ1-1, the V gene TRBV11-2, with D possibly being TRBD1 (5 bases). The CDR3 extends over 12 amino acids. Germline CDR1 and CDR2: SGHAT and FQNNGV. CDR3 sequence (DNA): TGTGCCAGCAGCCTTAATGCAGGGCACCTCTACTTT. This sequence encodes CASSLNAGHLYF. Full variable domain (remainder filled in from reference TRBV11-2 and TRBJ1-1): EAGVAQSPRYKIIEKRQSVAFWCNPISGHATLYWYQQILGQGPKLLIQFQNNGVVDDSQLPKDRFSAERLKGVDSTLKIQPAKLEDSAVYLCASSLNAGHLYFGQGTRLTVV.